This TCR beta chain derives from a study of cytomegalovirus exposure and HLA in healthy donors. General observations from the study: One variant, a missense change in DCLRE1C, was linked in a later analysis to TCR beta V- and J-gene trimming. Researchers reported that a few CMV-associated chains were confirmed in vitro as CMV antigen-specific. Sequencing likely caused a cluster of highly shared sequence variants.

As for this clone: Its antigen is unknown.

In the PCR, 60 Vbeta and 13 Jbeta primers were used. The protocol was immunoSEQ multiplex PCR, while the TCRdb copy is restricted to in-frame clones and leaves out a portion. The table lists about 100,000 clones, about 79% of them singletons. The V gene lost 4 bases and the J gene lost 12 bases, with 16 bases spanning the gap. Per the germline V gene, CDR1 is SQVTM and CDR2 is ANQGSEA. The CDR3 spans 13 residues. The clonotype was recovered from a man aged 60 to 69 in good health and CMV-seropositive. The chain carries TRBV29-1 and TRBJ1-6, with D possibly TRBD1 on 5 matching bases. The sequencing input was PBMCs. The DNA of the CDR3 is TGCAGCGTTGTGGAGAGGGGCGGGGGACCCCTCCACTTT. Its protein is CSVVERGGGPLHF.